This T cell receptor (beta chain) was sequenced in a study of shared clonotypes between healthy human individuals (dated by TCRdb to the early 2020s). About the investigation overall: The cohort included three men and a couple of women between 18 and 49 years of age. For each donor, three plates each were used for CD4 naive and CD4 memory, two plates were used for CD8 naive, and one plate was used for CD8 memory. Different laboratories and diverse techniques were used to prepare libraries and sequence TCR repertoires, to increase sequencing depth and limit assay-specific biases. Each donor's leukapheresis produced roughly between roughly 0.9 and 8.9 billion PBMCs. The study deeply sequenced blood TCR repertoires of five healthy adults to estimate repertoire size and the extent of clonotype sharing between individuals. Broader findings and caveats from the paper: Incomplete sequencing was indicated by rarefaction of sorted-subset datasets, despite the large sequencing depth. Across a few donors, around 5% of naive CD4, 3% to 3.5% of naive CD8, around 2.5% of memory CD4, and 0.4% of memory CD8 clonotypes were shared. Sampling was restricted to blood, and TCR repertoires in tissues likely differ from the TCR repertoires found in blood. Naive subsets generally had larger estimated clonotype richness than memory subsets did. The genetic and exposure-history diversity represented was limited by the small number of donors. Pairwise subsampling indicated that sequencing depth was expected to affect the degree of clonotype sharing among donors. Clonotypes shared by all four sorted-subset donors showed higher generation probabilities than non-shared clonotypes.

Using the deep immunoSEQ assay, multiplex PCR amplified TCR CDR3 regions from genomic DNA. Extracted genomic DNA from each cell subset was spread evenly across all wells of several immunoSEQ 96-well plates, with each plate serving as a replicate. For sorted subsets, approximately 200 ng of genomic DNA, equivalent to tens of thousands of T cell genomes, went into each replicate PCR. Purified libraries were quantified with a Qubit 3.0 fluorometer, sized on a Bioanalyzer 2100, and re-quantified with the KAPA Library Quantification kit. Every immunoSEQ 96-well plate was sequenced on a separate single-read 150-cycle Illumina NextSeq 550 flow cell. The source study handled its data this way. Because the immunoSEQ output held only junctional sequences and lacked quality scores, the filtering could not match the filtering applied to full-length reads. Sequences were annotated with PyIR, a Python wrapper for IgBLAST v1.9, using IMGT germline references to assign V/J genes and CDR3. Reads with weak V/J assignments (E-value above 1e-6), missing CDR3, stop codons, out-of-frame junctions, or ambiguous translated residues were removed. V3J clonotypes were defined as sequences sharing the same inferred V gene, J gene, and CDR3 amino acid sequence. Percentage overlap between repertoires was calculated by dividing the number of shared unique clonotypes by the size of the smaller repertoire. RTK rarefaction, the Chao1 estimator, and Recon v2.1 estimates of unobserved clonotypes were used to assess repertoire richness. OLGA was used to compute generation probabilities for all TCRbeta clonotypes that the gDNA method yielded from a few donors. TCRdb holds this immuneACCESS table with in-frame rearrangements only. Some clones are missing; in checked studies, unresolved V genes explain under half, and the rest has no known cause. That table supplies the V and J calls and clone size; D and trimming were determined from the DNA. Here the sample has about 1 million clones; about 75% occur a single time. Of the sample, 1.4% is held by the ten largest clones.

The donors were healthy, HIV-negative adults who had no recently reported acute infections or vaccinations. Every donor was a Caucasian adult residing in Nashville, Tennessee, USA. CD4+ T cells were enriched by magnetic negative selection; naive cells were then positively selected on CD45RA, and the negative fraction formed the memory subset. After blood collection by leukapheresis, PBMCs were isolated using Ficoll-Histopaque density gradient centrifugation and then cryopreserved in the vapor phase of liquid nitrogen. Purity and quantity of every magnetically sorted T cell population were checked by analytical flow cytometry. Genomic DNA was isolated from every sorted fraction and measured by UV absorbance on a Nanodrop 2000c. The germline V gene gives CDR1 as SGHTA and CDR2 as FQGNSA. Spanning cysteine to phenylalanine, the CDR3 consists of 16 amino acids. Only CDR3 DNA is held: 48 bases, read in frame from base 1. Relative to germline, V is 2 bases shorter and J is 1 base shorter, with 11 bases between their ends.

Concerning this clone itself: Its antigen is not yet known. It has no much larger one-base neighbor in the sample; base qualities were not kept.

The sample taken for sequencing was memory CD4+ T cells sorted from blood. This sample's cell subset or site label indicates: CD45RA-negative fraction. The receptor chain draws on TRBV7-2 and TRBJ2-2; TRBD2 is possibly the D segment (5 matching bases). This receptor was identified in a young man in good health. The CDR3 region: CASSLLGGGNTGELFF. The DNA sequence reads TGTGCCAGCAGCTTACTTGGCGGAGGGAACACCGGGGAGCTGTTTTTT.